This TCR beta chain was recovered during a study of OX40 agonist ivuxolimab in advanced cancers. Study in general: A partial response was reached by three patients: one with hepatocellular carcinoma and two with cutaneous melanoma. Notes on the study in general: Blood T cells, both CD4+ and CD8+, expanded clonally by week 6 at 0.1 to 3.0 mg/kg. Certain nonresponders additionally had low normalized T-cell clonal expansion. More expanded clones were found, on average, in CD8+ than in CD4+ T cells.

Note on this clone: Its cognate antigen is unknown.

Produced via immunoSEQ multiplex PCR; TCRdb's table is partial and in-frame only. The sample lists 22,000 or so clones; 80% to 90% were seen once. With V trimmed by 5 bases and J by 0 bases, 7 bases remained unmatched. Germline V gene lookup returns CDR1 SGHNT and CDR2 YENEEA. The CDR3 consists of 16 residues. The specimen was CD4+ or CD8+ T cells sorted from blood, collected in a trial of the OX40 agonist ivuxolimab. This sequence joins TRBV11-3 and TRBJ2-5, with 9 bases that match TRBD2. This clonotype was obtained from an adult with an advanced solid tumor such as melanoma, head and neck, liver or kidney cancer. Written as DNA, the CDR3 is TGTGCCAGCAGCCGGGTTGCGGGAGGGGACCAAGAGACCCAGTACTTC. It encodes CASSRVAGGDQETQYF.